Listed below are T cell receptor beta chains from one sample, sequenced in a study of T cells in Graves' hyperthyroidism and ophthalmopathy. Via MiXCR, TCRdb re-called the multiplex PCR reads, giving one row per CDR3 protein. Of hundreds of thousands of distinct CDR3 sequences listed, roughly 20% are singletons. What was sequenced was blood. The receptors come from a man aged 25 to 40 with Graves' ophthalmopathy. Each CDR3 is given with its conserved first and last residue. Fields, in order: J gene, clone size, D gene, V gene, CDR3 DNA, CDR3 protein. D genes are given only for firm matches. Not every row has a clone size; where given, it reads once, few, many or a size class.

>TRBJ2-3|few|TRBD1|TRBV20-1
TGCAGTGCTAGAGGTCGGACAGGGGTTGGGGATACGCAGTATTTT
CSARGRTGVGDTQYF
>TRBJ2-7|many|.|TRBV28
TGTGCCAGCAGTTTTTTTACAGGGAGGTACGAGCAGTACTTC
CASSFFTGRYEQYF
>TRBJ1-1|few|.|TRBV7-6
TGTGCCAGCAGCTTAGTCACAGGGATGAACACTGAAGCTTTCTTT
CASSLVTGMNTEAFF
>TRBJ1-5|few|.|TRBV12-3/TRBV12-4
TGTGCCAGCAGTTGGGCCCCCCGTAATCAGCCCCAGCATTTT
CASSWAPRNQPQHF
>TRBJ1-2|.|TRBD1|TRBV6-1
TGTGCCAGCAGCCTCCGACCCCGGAGACAGGGCAACTATGGCTACACCTTC
CASSLRPRRQGNYGYTF
>TRBJ2-2|.|.|TRBV7-3
TGTGCCAGCAGCATCAATCCAACTCTCACCGGGGAGCTGTTTTTT
CASSINPTLTGELFF
>TRBJ2-1|few|.|TRBV20-1
TGCAGTGCTAGAGACTGGCAGGGGTCCTACAATGAGCAGTTCTTC
CSARDWQGSYNEQFF
>TRBJ2-3|few|.|TRBV4-1
TGCGCCAGCAGCCAAGAAGGACAGAGCACAGATACGCAGTATTTT
CASSQEGQSTDTQYF
>TRBJ2-7|many|TRBD2|TRBV18
TGTGCCAGCTCACCGGCTAGCGGGAGGAGGTCCTACGAGCAGTACTTC
CASSPASGRRSYEQYF
>TRBJ1-1|few|.|TRBV10-3
TGTGCCATCAGTGAGTCGACTGGCCAGAACACTGAAGCTTTCTTT
CAISESTGQNTEAFF
>TRBJ2-2|.|.|TRBV27
TGTGCCAGCAGTTTAAGGGGGGGGCACTTGAACACCGGGGAGCTGTTTTTT
CASSLRGGHLNTGELFF
>TRBJ1-1|.|TRBD1|TRBV10-2
TGCGCCAGCAAACGACAGGGGGGGACTGAAGCTTTCTTT
CASKRQGGTEAFF
>TRBJ1-5|few|.|TRBV15
TGTGCCACCAGCAGAGATTCGGGACCTCGGGAGGACAATCAGCCCCAGCATTTT
CATSRDSGPREDNQPQHF
>TRBJ2-7|many|.|TRBV20-1
TGCAGTGCTAGAGAGGGAGGACAGTGGATCTACGAGCAGTACTTC
CSAREGGQWIYEQYF